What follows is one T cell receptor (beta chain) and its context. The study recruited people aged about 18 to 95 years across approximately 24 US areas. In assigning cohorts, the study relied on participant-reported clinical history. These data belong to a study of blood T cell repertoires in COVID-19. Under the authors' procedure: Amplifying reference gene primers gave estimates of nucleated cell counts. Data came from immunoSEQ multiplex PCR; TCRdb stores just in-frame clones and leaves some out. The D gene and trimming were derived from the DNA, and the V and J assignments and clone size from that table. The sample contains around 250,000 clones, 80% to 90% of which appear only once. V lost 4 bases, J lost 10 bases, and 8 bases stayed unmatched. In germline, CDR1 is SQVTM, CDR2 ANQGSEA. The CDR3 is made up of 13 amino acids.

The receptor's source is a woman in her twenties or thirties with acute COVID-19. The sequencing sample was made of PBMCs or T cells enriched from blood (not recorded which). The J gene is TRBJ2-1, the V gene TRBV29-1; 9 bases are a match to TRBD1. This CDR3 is CSVGDRVLSEQFF. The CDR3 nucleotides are TGCAGCGTTGGGGACAGGGTTCTAAGCGAGCAGTTCTTC.